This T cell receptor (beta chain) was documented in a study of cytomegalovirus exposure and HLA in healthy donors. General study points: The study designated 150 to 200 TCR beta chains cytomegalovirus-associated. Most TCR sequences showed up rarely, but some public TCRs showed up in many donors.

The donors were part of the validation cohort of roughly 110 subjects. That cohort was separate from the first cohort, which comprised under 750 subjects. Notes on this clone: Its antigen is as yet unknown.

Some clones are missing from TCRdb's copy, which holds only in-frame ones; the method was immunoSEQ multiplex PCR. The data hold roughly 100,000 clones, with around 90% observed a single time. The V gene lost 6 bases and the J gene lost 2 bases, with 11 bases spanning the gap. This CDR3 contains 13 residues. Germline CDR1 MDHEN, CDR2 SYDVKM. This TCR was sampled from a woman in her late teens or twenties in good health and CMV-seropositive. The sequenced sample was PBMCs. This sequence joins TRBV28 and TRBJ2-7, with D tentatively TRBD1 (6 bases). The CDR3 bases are TGTGCCAGCAGGGGGACAAATACCTACGAGCAGTACTTC. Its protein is CASRGTNTYEQYF.